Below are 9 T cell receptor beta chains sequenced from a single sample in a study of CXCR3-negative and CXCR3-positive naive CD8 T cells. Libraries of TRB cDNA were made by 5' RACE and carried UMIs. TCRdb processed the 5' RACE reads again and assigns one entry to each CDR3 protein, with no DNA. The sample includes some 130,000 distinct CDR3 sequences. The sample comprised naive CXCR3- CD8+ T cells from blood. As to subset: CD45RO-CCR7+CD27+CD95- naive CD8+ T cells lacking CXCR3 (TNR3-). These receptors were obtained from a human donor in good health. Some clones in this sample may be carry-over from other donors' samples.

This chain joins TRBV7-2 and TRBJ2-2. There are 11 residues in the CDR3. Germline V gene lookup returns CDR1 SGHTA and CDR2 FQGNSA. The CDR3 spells CASTSAGELFF. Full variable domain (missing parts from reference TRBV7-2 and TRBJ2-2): GAGVSQSPSNKVTEKGKDVELRCDPISGHTALYWYRQSLGQGLEFLIYFQGNSAPDKSGLPSDRFSAERTGGSVSTLTIQRTQQEDSAVYLCASTSAGELFFGEGSRLTVL.

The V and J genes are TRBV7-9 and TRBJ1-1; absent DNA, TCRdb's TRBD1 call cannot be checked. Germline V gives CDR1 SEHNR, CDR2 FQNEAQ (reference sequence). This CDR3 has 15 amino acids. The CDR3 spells CASSPPRGQGTEAFF.

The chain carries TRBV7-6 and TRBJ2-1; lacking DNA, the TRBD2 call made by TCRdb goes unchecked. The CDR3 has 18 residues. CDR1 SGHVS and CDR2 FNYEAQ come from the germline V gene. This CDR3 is CASSLVPTSRYSFNEQFF.

CDR3 region: CASSYGPASYSNQPQHF. V and J are TRBV6-2 or TRBV6-3 and TRBJ1-5; TCRdb returns TRBD1, unconfirmable since there is no DNA. Germline assignment: CDR1 MNHEY and CDR2 SVGEGT. This CDR3 has 17 amino acids.

The chain's CDR3 is CASSLGGSNEQFF. The genes are TRBV12-3 or TRBV12-4 and TRBJ2-1; checking the TCRdb D call of TRBD2 is not possible without DNA. The CDR3 has 13 amino acids.

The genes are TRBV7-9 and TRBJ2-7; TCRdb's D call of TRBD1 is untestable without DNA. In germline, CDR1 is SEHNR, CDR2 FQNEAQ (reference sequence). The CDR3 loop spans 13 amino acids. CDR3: CASSFPGSYEQYF.

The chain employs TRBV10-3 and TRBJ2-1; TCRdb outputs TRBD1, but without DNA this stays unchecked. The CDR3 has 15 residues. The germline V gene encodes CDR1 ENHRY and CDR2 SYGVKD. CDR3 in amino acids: CAISERDRAVGEQFF.

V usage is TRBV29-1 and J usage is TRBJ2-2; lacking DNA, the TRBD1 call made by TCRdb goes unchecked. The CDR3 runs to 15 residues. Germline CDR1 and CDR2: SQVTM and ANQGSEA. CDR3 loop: CSVVGGTTNTGELFF.

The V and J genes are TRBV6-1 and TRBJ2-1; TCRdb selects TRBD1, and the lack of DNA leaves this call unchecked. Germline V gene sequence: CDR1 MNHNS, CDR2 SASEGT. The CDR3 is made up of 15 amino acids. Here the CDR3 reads CASSESLWGADEQFF.